This TCR beta chain originates from a study of T-cell memory formation after mild COVID-19. Study-level points and caveats: Some clones that responded turned up in pre-infection memory, which suggests that cross-reactive memory joined in.

The V gene lost 3 bases and the J gene lost 2 bases, with 12 bases spanning the gap. The germline V gene encodes CDR1 SGHRS and CDR2 YFSETQ. CDR3 length: 14 residues. A note on this clonotype: Antigen specificity is unknown.

In TCRdb, the 5' RACE reads were re-called with MiXCR into one record per CDR3 protein. The table shows some 130,000 distinct CDR3 sequences, with about 23% occurring only once. V usage is TRBV5-1 and J usage is TRBJ2-7, with D maybe TRBD2 (6 bases). The material sequenced was PBMCs or a T cell subset sorted from them (not recorded which). The TCR originated in an adult woman who had mild COVID-19 (a few samples of this study predate the infection). Cell type and time point are not known. The chain's CDR3 is CASSSRDGPYEQYF. The CDR3 DNA is TGCGCCAGCAGCTCGCGGGACGGACCCTACGAGCAGTACTTC. Drawing the rest from reference TRBV5-1 and TRBJ2-7, the complete variable domain is KAGVTQTPRYLIKTRGQQVTLSCSPISGHRSVSWYQQTPGQGLQFLFEYFSETQRNKGNFPGRFSGRQFSNSRSEMNVSTLELGDSALYLCASSSRDGPYEQYFGPGTRLTVT.